This T cell receptor beta chain was recorded in a study of control samples from healthy donors and cancer patients. This CDR3 has 16 amino acids. Germline-derived CDR1 and CDR2 are MNHEY and SMNVEV (reference sequence). V was clipped by 3 bases and J by 6 bases; unmatched bases: 12. Generated by immunoSEQ multiplex PCR, the TCRdb table keeps only in-frame clones and is missing some. The table lists 50,000 or so clones, roughly 90% of them singletons, with more than 3.5% in the top ten. The specimen was blood. The source of this sequence is a man aged 45-65 years in good health. The chain uses TRBV27 and TRBJ1-2; 8 bases match TRBD1. The CDR3 nucleotides read TGTGCCAGCAGTTTTATCTCGAGGACAGGGTATAATGGCTACACCTTC. Its protein is CASSFISRTGYNGYTF.